One and the same sample provided the 2 T cell receptor beta chains below, sequenced in a study of blood T cell repertoires in COVID-19. Method: immunoSEQ multiplex PCR; TCRdb's copy keeps in-frame clones and lacks some. Counted here are 250,000 to 300,000 clones, 70% to 90% occurring once; the ten biggest clones make up 15% to 18%. The sequenced sample was PBMCs or T cells enriched from blood (not recorded which). These receptor sequences come from a man between 18 and 29 years old who had recovered from COVID-19.

The chain has TRBV4-1 and TRBJ2-5; weak D call: TRBD1 (6 bases). This CDR3 is built from 14 residues. V was clipped by 2 bases and J by 4 bases, with 11 bases between them. The V gene's germline CDR1 is MGHRA and CDR2 YSYEKL. For the CDR3, the DNA is TGCGCCAGCAGCCAATATCCAGGGGTAGAGACCCAGTACTTC. This codes for CASSQYPGVETQYF.

CDR3 DNA sequence: TGTGCCAGCAGTTTAGACCCAGGGGGCTACAATCAGCCCCAGCATTTT. The encoded protein is CASSLDPGGYNQPQHF. V is TRBV28 and J is TRBJ1-5; 8 nucleotides match TRBD1. The CDR3 has 16 amino acids. Germline V gives CDR1 MDHEN, CDR2 SYDVKM. Losses at the gene ends were 2 bases for V and 3 bases for J; bases not matched to a gene: 6.